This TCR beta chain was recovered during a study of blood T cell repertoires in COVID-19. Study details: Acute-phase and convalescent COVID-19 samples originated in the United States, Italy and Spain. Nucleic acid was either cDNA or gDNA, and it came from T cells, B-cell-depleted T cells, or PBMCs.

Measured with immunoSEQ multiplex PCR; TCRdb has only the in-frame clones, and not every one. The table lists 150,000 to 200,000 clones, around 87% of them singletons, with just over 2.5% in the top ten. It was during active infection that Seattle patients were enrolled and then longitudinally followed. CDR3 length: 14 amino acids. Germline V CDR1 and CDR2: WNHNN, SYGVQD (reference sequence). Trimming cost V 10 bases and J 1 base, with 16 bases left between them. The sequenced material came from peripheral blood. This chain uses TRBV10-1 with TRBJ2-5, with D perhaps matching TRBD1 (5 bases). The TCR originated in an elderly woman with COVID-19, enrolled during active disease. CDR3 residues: CAMKPAQGQETQYF. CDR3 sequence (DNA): TGCGCCATGAAACCCGCCCAGGGCCAAGAGACCCAGTACTTC.